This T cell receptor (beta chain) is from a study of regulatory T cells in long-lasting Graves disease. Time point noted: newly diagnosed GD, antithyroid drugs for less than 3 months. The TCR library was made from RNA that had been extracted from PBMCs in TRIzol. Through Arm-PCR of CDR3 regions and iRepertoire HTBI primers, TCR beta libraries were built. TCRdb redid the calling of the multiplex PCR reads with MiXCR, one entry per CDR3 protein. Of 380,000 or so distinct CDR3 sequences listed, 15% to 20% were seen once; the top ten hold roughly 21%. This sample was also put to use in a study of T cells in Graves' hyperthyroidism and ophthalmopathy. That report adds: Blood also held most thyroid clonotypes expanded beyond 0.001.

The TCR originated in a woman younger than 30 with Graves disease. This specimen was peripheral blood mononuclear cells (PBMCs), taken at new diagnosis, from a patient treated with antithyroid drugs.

The CDR3 bases are TGCAGTGCAAATACGGGGGGGTCCTACAATGAGCAGTTCTTC. This encodes CSANTGGSYNEQFF. The J gene is TRBJ2-1, the V gene TRBV20-1; TRBD2 matches 8 bases. The CDR3 runs to 14 residues. Germline V lookup: CDR1 DFQATT, CDR2 SNEGSKA (reference sequence). Trimming took 6 bases from V and 1 from J; bases not matched to a gene: 5.